The 17 T cell receptor beta chains in this list originate from one sample, sequenced in a study of OX40 agonist ivuxolimab in advanced cancers. TCRdb's copy holds only in-frame clones and misses some; the assay was immunoSEQ multiplex PCR. The data contain tens of thousands of clones, about 87% of them singletons. The material sequenced was CD4+ or CD8+ T cells sorted from blood, taken in a trial of the OX40 agonist ivuxolimab. The receptors originated from an adult with an advanced solid tumor such as melanoma, head and neck, liver or kidney cancer.

The V and J genes are TRBV5-1 and TRBJ2-7, with TRBD2 matching 8 bases. V was pared by 0 bases and J by 1 base, with 6 bases of the junction left unmatched. Germline V gene data show CDR1 as SGHRS and CDR2 as YFSETQ. This CDR3 spans 16 amino acids. Written as DNA, the CDR3 is TGCGCCAGCAGCTTGGGCAGACTAGCGCTATCCTACGAGCAGTACTTC. As protein: CASSLGRLALSYEQYF.

Here the CDR3 DNA reads TGTGCCAGCAGCTCGCAGGGGGGGGGCGAGCAGTACTTC. Amino acid sequence: CASSSQGGGEQYF. The rearrangement links TRBV14 to TRBJ2-7; either TRBD1 or TRBD2 may fit D (7 bases each). Germline V CDR1 and CDR2: SGHDN, FVKESK. V was trimmed by 5 bases and J by 6 bases, leaving 14 bases between them. The CDR3 runs 13 residues.

V is TRBV5-8 and J is TRBJ1-3; 7 bases match TRBD1. Per the germline V gene, CDR1 is SGHTS and CDR2 is YDEGEE. This CDR3 has 15 residues. The ends lost 4 bases at V and 3 bases at J; junction bases unmatched: 7. The CDR3 nucleotides read TGTGCCAGCAGCCGATGGGGACAGATTGGAAACACCATATATTTT. Protein sequence: CASSRWGQIGNTIYF.

V is TRBV5-6 and J is TRBJ1-2; D call uncertain. This CDR3 has 14 residues. V lost 0 bases and J lost 6, with 12 bases in between. Germline CDR1 reads SGHDT; CDR2 reads YYEEEE. CDR3 sequence: CASSLEFLADGYTF. CDR3 sequence (DNA): TGTGCCAGCAGCTTGGAATTCCTGGCGGATGGCTACACCTTC. Full variable domain (missing parts from reference TRBV5-6 and TRBJ1-2): DAGVTQSPTHLIKTRGQQVTLRCSPKSGHDTVSWYQQALGQGPQFIFQYYEEEERQRGNFPDRFSGHQFPNYSSELNVNALLLGDSALYLCASSLEFLADGYTFGSGTRLTVV.

This clone showed up just a few times. The rearrangement joins TRBV5-1 to TRBJ2-7; 12 bases are a match to TRBD2. Germline lookup yields CDR1 SGHRS and CDR2 YFSETQ. With 2 bases clipped from V and 2 bases from J, the junction kept 2 bases outside the gene matches. There are 15 residues in the CDR3. DNA of the CDR3: TGCGCCAGCAGCTTACTAGCGGGAGGAGCCTACGAGCAGTACTTC. Its translation: CASSLLAGGAYEQYF.

This rearrangement joins TRBV9 to TRBJ2-7; D tentatively fits TRBD1 or TRBD2 (5 bases each). V lost 4 bases and J 4 bases, leaving 12 bases between the germline ends. The CDR3 has 13 residues. Germline values: CDR1 SGDLS, CDR2 YYNGEE. CDR3 nucleotide sequence: TGTGCCAGCAGCCATAACGAGGGGTACGAGCAGTACTTC. Its protein is CASSHNEGYEQYF. The whole variable domain, remainder taken from reference TRBV9 and TRBJ2-7, is DSGVTQTPKHLITATGQRVTLRCSPRSGDLSVYWYQQSLDQGLQFLIQYYNGEERAKGNILERFSAQQFPDLHSELNLSSLELGDSALYFCASSHNEGYEQYFGPGTRLTVT.

This chain uses TRBV28 with TRBJ1-4; TRBD1 agrees at 9 bases. V shed 6 bases and J 5 bases; nucleotides not matched to a gene: 7. This CDR3 comprises 15 residues. The germline V gene has CDR1 MDHEN and CDR2 SYDVKM. DNA for the CDR3: TGTGCCAGCAGCCCCGGGACAGGGAAAAATGAAAAACTGTTTTTT. Translating it yields CASSPGTGKNEKLFF. The whole variable domain, remainder taken from reference TRBV28 and TRBJ1-4, is DVKVTQSSRYLVKRTGEKVFLECVQDMDHENMFWYRQDPGLGLRLIYFSYDVKMKEKGDIPEGYSVSREKKERFSLILESASTNQTSMYLCASSPGTGKNEKLFFGSGTQLSVL.

The CDR3: CASSRDRLASYEQYF. The CDR3 DNA sequence: TGTGCCAGCAGCCGGGACAGGCTGGCATCCTACGAGCAGTACTTC. The chain joins TRBV7-9 to TRBJ2-7; 8 bases map to TRBD1. CDR1 is SEHNR and CDR2 is FQNEAQ in the germline V gene (reference sequence). V lost 5 bases, J lost 1 base, and 7 bases stayed unmatched. CDR3 length: 15 residues.

This rearrangement joins TRBV20-1 to TRBJ2-5; D possibly corresponds to TRBD2 (5 bases). Germline values: CDR1 DFQATT, CDR2 SNEGSKA (reference sequence). This CDR3 is 11 amino acids long. The ends were cut back, 1 base at V and 11 bases at J, with 11 bases in the middle. CDR3 DNA sequence: TGCAGTGCTAGAGCCCTGAGGGAGCAGTACTTC. Residues: CSARALREQYF.

Only one count was recorded for this clone. J is TRBJ1-3 and V is TRBV7-9; weak D call: TRBD1 (5 bases). The length of the CDR3 is 14 residues. V was pared by 2 bases and J by 2 bases, with 7 bases between. Germline loops: CDR1 SEHNR, CDR2 FQNEAQ (reference sequence). The CDR3 region is CASSLIGAGNTIYF. CDR3 bases: TGTGCCAGCAGCTTAATAGGGGCTGGAAACACCATATATTTT.

The gene calls are TRBV5-1 and TRBJ2-7; TRBD1 is a possible D gene (6 bases). With 4 bases removed from V and 2 bases from J, the gap between germline ends came to 16 bases. Germline V gene lookup returns CDR1 SGHRS and CDR2 YFSETQ. CDR3 length: 15 amino acids. CDR3 loop: CASSLGRGNPYEQYF. In DNA, the CDR3 is TGCGCCAGCAGCCTCGGCAGGGGCAACCCCTACGAGCAGTACTTC.

The V call is TRBV7-9, the J call TRBJ2-5, with TRBD2 matching 10 bases. Germline values: CDR1 SEHNR, CDR2 FQNEAQ (reference sequence). The CDR3 runs 13 residues. The J segment lost 5 bases and the V segment lost 8 bases, leaving 5 bases of the junction unmatched. CDR3 nucleotide sequence: TGTGCCAGCCGCCCTAGCGGGAGTGAGACCCAGTACTTC. Its protein product is CASRPSGSETQYF.

Turning to this clone: One end of the junction varies from germline; a read error may be responsible. The chain links TRBV5-8 to TRBJ1-1, with 8 bases aligning to TRBD1. Germline V gene sequence: CDR1 SGHTS, CDR2 YDEGEE. This CDR3 region has 16 residues. The CDR3 reads CASTLITTGVNTEAFF. The CDR3 nucleotides are TGTGCCAGCACCTTGATCACGACAGGGGTGAACACTGAAGCTTTCTTT.

The V gene is TRBV5-6, the J gene TRBJ2-5; D is unclear. V shed 4 bases and J shed 3 bases, with 22 bases lying between them. CDR1 SGHDT and CDR2 YYEEEE come from the germline V gene. The CDR3 extends over 17 amino acids. This chain's CDR3 is CASSHGFSWGKEETQYF. Written as DNA, the CDR3 is TGTGCCAGCAGCCATGGCTTTTCGTGGGGTAAGGAAGAGACCCAGTACTTC.

This clone was found once. The rearrangement uses TRBV5-3 and TRBJ1-5; D may be TRBD1 (6 bases). TRBV5-3 is an ORF; its function is uncertain. The CDR3 runs 13 residues. Between the trimmed V and J ends, which lost 8 bases and 4 bases, there was a span of 13 bases. This CDR3 reads CASSTGQNQPQHF. Written as DNA, the CDR3 is TGTGCCAGCAGCACCGGACAGAATCAGCCCCAGCATTTT.

This chain connects TRBV6-1 to TRBJ1-3; 9 bases match TRBD1. Germline V gives CDR1 MNHNS, CDR2 SASEGT. The J segment lost 9 bases and the V segment lost 4 bases, leaving 7 bases of the junction unmatched. The CDR3 extends over 14 amino acids. The CDR3 reads CASSVPGQGTTIYF. CDR3 sequence (DNA): TGTGCCAGCAGTGTCCCGGGACAGGGTACCACCATATATTTT.

CDR3: CAISWDGSYEQYF. The CDR3, as DNA: TGTGCCATCAGTTGGGACGGATCCTACGAGCAGTACTTC. This chain connects TRBV10-3 to TRBJ2-7, with D possibly being TRBD1 or TRBD2 (5 bases each). The CDR3 consists of 13 residues. Trimming stripped 5 bases from V and 1 base from J, with 9 bases between. Germline CDR1 is ENHRY and CDR2 is SYGVKD.